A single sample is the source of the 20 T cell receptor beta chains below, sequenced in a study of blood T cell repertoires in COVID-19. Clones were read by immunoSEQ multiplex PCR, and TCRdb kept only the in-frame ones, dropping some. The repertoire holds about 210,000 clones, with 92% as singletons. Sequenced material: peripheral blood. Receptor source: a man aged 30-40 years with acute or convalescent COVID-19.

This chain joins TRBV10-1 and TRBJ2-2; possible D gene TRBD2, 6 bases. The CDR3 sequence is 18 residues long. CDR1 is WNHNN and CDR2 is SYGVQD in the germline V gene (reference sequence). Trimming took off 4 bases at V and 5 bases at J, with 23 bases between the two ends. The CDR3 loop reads CASSGQGAGPARTGELFF. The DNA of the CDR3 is TGCGCCAGCAGTGGGCAGGGAGCGGGCCCCGCTAGAACCGGGGAGCTGTTTTTT.

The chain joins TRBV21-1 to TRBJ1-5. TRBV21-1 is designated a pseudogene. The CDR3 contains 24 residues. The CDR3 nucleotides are TGTGCCAGCAGCATTAATGTCTGGGAATCTCGCCTGTCCATCCCATTTAGCGGCAATCAGCCCCAGCATTTT. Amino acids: CASSINVWESRLSIPFSGNQPQHF.

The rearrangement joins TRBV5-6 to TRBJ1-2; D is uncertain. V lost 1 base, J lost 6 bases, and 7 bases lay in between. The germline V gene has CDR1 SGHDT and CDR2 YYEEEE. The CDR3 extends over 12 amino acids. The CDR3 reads CASSLRVDGYTF. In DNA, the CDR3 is TGTGCCAGCAGCTTGCGGGTTGATGGCTACACCTTC.

The CDR3 loop reads CAWSVHPAGGNQPQHF. The CDR3 DNA sequence: TGTGCCTGGAGTGTCCACCCGGCGGGGGGTAATCAGCCCCAGCATTTT. The rearrangement links TRBV30 to TRBJ1-5; weak D call: TRBD1 (5 bases). The CDR3 sequence is 16 residues long. V lost 0 bases and J lost 4, with 16 bases in between. CDR1 is GTSNPN and CDR2 is SVGIG in the germline V gene (reference sequence).

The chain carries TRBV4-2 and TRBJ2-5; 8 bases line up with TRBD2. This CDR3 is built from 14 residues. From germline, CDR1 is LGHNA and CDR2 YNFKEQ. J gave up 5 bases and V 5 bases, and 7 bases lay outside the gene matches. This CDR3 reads CASSERGLGETQYF. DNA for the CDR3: TGTGCCAGCAGCGAGCGGGGGCTCGGGGAGACCCAGTACTTC.

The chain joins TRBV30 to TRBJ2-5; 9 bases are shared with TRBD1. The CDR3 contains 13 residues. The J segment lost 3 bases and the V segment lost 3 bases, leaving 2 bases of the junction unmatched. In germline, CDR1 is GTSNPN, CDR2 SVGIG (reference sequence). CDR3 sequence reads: CAWRRQGEETQYF. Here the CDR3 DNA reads TGTGCCTGGAGAAGACAGGGGGAAGAGACCCAGTACTTC.

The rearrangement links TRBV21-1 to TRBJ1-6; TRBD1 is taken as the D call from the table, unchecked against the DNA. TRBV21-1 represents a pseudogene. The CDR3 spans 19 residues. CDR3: CASSVNRTVKSSYNSPLHF. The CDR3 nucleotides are TGTGCCAGCAGCGTTAATCGGACAGTCAAGAGCTCCTATAATTCACCCCTCCACTTT.

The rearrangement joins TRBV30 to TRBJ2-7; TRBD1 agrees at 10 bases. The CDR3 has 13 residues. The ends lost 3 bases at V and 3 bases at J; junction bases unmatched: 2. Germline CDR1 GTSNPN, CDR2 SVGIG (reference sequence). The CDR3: CAWRTGGVYEQYF. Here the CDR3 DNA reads TGTGCCTGGAGGACAGGGGGCGTCTACGAGCAGTACTTC.

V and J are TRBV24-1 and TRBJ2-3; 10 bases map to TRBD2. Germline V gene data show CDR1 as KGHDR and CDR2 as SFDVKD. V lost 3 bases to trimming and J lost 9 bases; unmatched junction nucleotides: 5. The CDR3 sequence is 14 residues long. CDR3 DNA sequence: TGTGCCACCAGTGATAGCGGGGGGGCCGGGACGCAGTATTTT. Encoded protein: CATSDSGGAGTQYF.

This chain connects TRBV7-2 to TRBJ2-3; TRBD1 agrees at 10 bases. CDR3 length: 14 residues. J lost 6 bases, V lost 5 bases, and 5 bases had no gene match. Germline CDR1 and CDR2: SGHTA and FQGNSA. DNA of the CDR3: TGTGCCAGCAGCGACAGGGGGCGGTACGATACGCAGTATTTT. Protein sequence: CASSDRGRYDTQYF.

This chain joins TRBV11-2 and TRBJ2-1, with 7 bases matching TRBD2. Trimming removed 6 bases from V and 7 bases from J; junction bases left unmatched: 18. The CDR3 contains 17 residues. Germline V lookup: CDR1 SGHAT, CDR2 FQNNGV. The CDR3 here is CASRRLAGVGGDNEQFF. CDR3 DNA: TGTGCCAGCAGGCGACTGGCGGGAGTGGGGGGTGATAATGAGCAGTTCTTC.

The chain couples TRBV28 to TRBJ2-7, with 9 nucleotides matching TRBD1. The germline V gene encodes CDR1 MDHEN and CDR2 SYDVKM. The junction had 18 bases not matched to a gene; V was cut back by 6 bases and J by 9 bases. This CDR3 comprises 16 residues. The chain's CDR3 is CASSYRGQGLSGRQYF. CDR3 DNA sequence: TGTGCCAGCAGCTACCGCGGACAGGGGCTGTCGGGGCGGCAGTACTTC.

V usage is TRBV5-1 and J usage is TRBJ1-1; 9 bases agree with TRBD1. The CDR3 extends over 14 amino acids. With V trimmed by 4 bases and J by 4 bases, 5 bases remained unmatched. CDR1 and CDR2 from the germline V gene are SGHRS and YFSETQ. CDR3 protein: CASSGDREGTEAFF. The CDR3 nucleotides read TGCGCCAGCAGCGGGGACAGGGAAGGCACTGAAGCTTTCTTT.

CDR3 sequence reads: CASSFYDRTDTQYF. The CDR3 nucleotides are TGTGCCAGCAGTTTCTACGATCGAACAGATACGCAGTATTTT. This chain joins TRBV6-6 and TRBJ2-3; unclear D gene. Between the trimmed V and J ends, which lost 4 bases and 3 bases, there was a span of 11 bases. There are 14 residues in the CDR3. Per germline, CDR1 MNHNY and CDR2 SVGAGI (reference sequence).

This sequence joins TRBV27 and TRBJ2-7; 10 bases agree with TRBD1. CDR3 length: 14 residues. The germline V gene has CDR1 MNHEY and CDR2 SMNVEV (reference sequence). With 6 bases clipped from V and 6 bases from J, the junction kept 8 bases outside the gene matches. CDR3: CASRAGTGVGEQYF. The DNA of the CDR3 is TGTGCCAGCAGAGCCGGGACAGGGGTGGGCGAGCAGTACTTC.

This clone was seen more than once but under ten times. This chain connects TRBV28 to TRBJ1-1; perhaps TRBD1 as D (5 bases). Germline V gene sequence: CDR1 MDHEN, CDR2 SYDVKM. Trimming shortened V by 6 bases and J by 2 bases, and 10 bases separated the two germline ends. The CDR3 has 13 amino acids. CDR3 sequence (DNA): TGTGCCAGCAGCCCAGGGTTTAACACTGAAGCTTTCTTT. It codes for CASSPGFNTEAFF.

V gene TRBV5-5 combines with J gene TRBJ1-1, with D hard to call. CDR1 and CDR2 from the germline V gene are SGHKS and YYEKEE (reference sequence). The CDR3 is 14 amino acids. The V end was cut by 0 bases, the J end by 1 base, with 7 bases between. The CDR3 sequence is CASSLGASNTEAFF. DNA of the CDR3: TGTGCCAGCAGCTTGGGGGCTTCGAACACTGAAGCTTTCTTT.

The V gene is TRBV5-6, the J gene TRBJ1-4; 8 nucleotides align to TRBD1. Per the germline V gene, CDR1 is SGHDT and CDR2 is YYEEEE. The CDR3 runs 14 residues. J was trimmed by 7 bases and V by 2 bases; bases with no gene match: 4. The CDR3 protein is CASSFQGAAEKLFF. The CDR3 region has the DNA TGTGCCAGCAGCTTTCAGGGGGCGGCTGAAAAACTGTTTTTT.

CDR3 nucleotide sequence: TGCGCCAGCAGTGAACAGGGACCCAATGAGCAGTTCTTC. Its protein is CASSEQGPNEQFF. The chain links TRBV10-1 to TRBJ2-1; possible D gene TRBD1, 6 bases. The CDR3 loop spans 13 amino acids. V was clipped by 3 bases and J by 6 bases, with 9 bases between them. The germline gives CDR1 WNHNN, CDR2 SYGVQD (reference sequence).

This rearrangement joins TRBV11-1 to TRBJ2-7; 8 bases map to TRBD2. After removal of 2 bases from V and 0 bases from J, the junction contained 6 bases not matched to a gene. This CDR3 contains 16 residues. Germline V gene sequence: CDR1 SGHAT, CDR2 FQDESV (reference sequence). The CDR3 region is CASSLSGAGGSYEQYF. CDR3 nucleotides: TGTGCCAGCAGCTTATCTGGTGCGGGGGGCTCCTACGAGCAGTACTTC.